This TCR beta chain was retrieved from a study of blood T cell repertoires in COVID-19. As for the study in general: Both acute and convalescent COVID-19 samples were obtained from the United States, Italy and Spain.

During active infection, Seattle patients enrolled and were then monitored through disease. Authors' analysis steps: Using reference gene primer amplification, nucleated cell counts were estimated. Only in-frame clones appear in the TCRdb table, and some are missing; sequencing was by immunoSEQ multiplex PCR. The V and J calls and clone size were taken over from that table, and D and trimming were inferred from the DNA. The sample lists a few hundred thousand clones, approximately 84% seen once, with around 16% in the top ten. The CDR3 is 14 residues long. V was trimmed by 11 bases and J by 6 bases, leaving 20 bases between them. Germline V gives CDR1 MNHEY, CDR2 SVGAGI.

This TCR was sampled from a person aged 70 to 79 with COVID-19, enrolled during active disease. The chain couples TRBV6-5 to TRBJ2-1; unclear D gene. Sequenced input: peripheral blood. For the CDR3, the DNA is TGTGCCGGCTCCTCCGGGTTTCCAGTCAATGAGCAGTTCTTC. It translates to CAGSSGFPVNEQFF.